The rows below give T cell receptor beta chains drawn from one sample of a study of vaccination effects on CD4 cells after COVID-19. No antigen is known for these receptors. Generated by immunoSEQ multiplex PCR, the TCRdb table keeps only in-frame clones and is missing some. Of 50,000 or so clones detected, roughly 80% appear once; the ten largest clones hold 2% to 3%. Sequencing was performed on CD4+ T cells from PBMCs cultured with HCoV-229E spike peptides, taken before COVID-19 vaccination. The receptor source for this set is a human donor who received a COVID-19 vaccine. CDR3s include the opening cysteine and the closing phenylalanine or tryptophan. A D gene is named only where the DNA matches it firmly. Clone size is stated in some rows and not others, as once, few, many or a class when expanded.

CDR3: CASSVVGYTDTQYF; DNA: TGTGCCAGCAGCGTAGTCGGTTACACAGATACGCAGTATTTT; size: once; J: TRBJ2-3; D: .; length: 14; V: TRBV9
CDR3: CASSSQGAAGELFF; DNA: TGCGCCAGCAGCTCGCAGGGGGCGGCCGGGGAGCTGTTTTTT; size: few; J: TRBJ2-2; D: TRBD1; length: 14; V: TRBV5-1
CDR3: CASSQLSTGPSGNTIYF; DNA: TGTGCCAGCAGCCAACTTTCGACAGGTCCCTCTGGAAACACCATATATTTT; size: .; J: TRBJ1-3; D: .; length: 17; V: TRBV3-1/TRBV3-2
CDR3: CASSPQGAGFGQPQHF; DNA: TGTGCCAGCAGTCCCCAGGGTGCAGGGTTCGGCCAGCCCCAGCATTTT; size: .; J: TRBJ1-5; D: .; length: 16; V: TRBV28
CDR3: CASSSKGGGNQPQHF; DNA: TGTGCCAGCAGCTCTAAGGGAGGTGGCAATCAGCCCCAGCATTTT; size: .; J: TRBJ1-5; D: .; length: 15; V: TRBV7-2
CDR3: CAWNLGTGHGYTF; DNA: TGTGCCTGGAATCTCGGGACAGGCCATGGCTACACCTTC; size: .; J: TRBJ1-2; D: TRBD1; length: 13; V: TRBV30
CDR3: CASSQDSAGGVTQYF; DNA: TGCGCCAGCAGCCAAGACTCGGCAGGGGGTGTGACCCAGTACTTC; size: .; J: TRBJ2-5; D: TRBD1; length: 15; V: TRBV4-1
CDR3: CATSDPGTGDNEQFF; DNA: TGTGCCACCAGTGACCCCGGGACAGGGGACAATGAGCAGTTCTTC; size: .; J: TRBJ2-1; D: TRBD1; length: 15; V: TRBV24-1
CDR3: CASSQDVGRLTVSGNTIYF; DNA: TGTGCCAGCAGCCAAGATGTTGGACGACTCACCGTCTCTGGAAACACCATATATTTT; size: .; J: TRBJ1-3; D: .; length: 19; V: TRBV3-1/TRBV3-2
CDR3: CASSRLLAPLGDNSPLHF; DNA: TGTGCCAGCAGTCGCCTATTAGCACCACTGGGGGATAATTCACCCCTCCACTTT; size: .; J: TRBJ1-6; D: .; length: 18; V: TRBV27
CDR3: CASSAHGGAGELFF; DNA: TGTGCCAGCAGTGCACACGGGGGGGCCGGGGAGCTGTTTTTT; size: few; J: TRBJ2-2; D: TRBD2; length: 14; V: TRBV2
CDR3: CASSLTSGPAGNEQFF; DNA: TGTGCCAGCAGCCTTACCTCGGGGCCTGCGGGCAATGAGCAGTTCTTC; size: .; J: TRBJ2-1; D: .; length: 16; V: TRBV14
CDR3: CDRRSEAFF; DNA: TGTGACCGACGCTCTGAAGCTTTCTTT; size: .; J: TRBJ1-1; D: .; length: 9; V: TRBV7-2
CDR3: CASSYTGDNSPLHF; DNA: TGCGCCAGCAGTTATACAGGGGATAATTCACCCCTCCACTTT; size: .; J: TRBJ1-6; D: TRBD1; length: 14; V: TRBV5-1
CDR3: CATSTGTPGSTEAFF; DNA: TGTGCCACCAGTACCGGGACCCCTGGGTCTACTGAAGCTTTCTTT; size: .; J: TRBJ1-1; D: .; length: 15; V: TRBV24-1
CDR3: CSVERGRETQYF; DNA: TGCAGCGTCGAAAGGGGGCGAGAGACCCAGTACTTC; size: .; J: TRBJ2-5; D: TRBD1; length: 12; V: TRBV29-1
CDR3: CASSFDRTGDYGYTF; DNA: TGTGCCAGCAGTTTCGACCGGACAGGGGACTATGGCTACACCTTC; size: .; J: TRBJ1-2; D: TRBD1; length: 15; V: TRBV27